This paragraph covers one T cell receptor beta chain sequence. Per the germline V gene, CDR1 is LNHDA and CDR2 is SQIVND (reference sequence). Losses at the gene ends were 5 bases for V and 4 bases for J; bases not matched to a gene: 10. The CDR3 runs to 16 residues. In the original processing: By means of reference gene primer amplification, nucleated cell counts were estimated. Sequencing used immunoSEQ multiplex PCR; TCRdb keeps in-frame clones, though not all of them. That table supplies the V and J calls and clone size; D and trimming were determined from the DNA. The sample carries a few hundred thousand clones, more than 75% recorded once. The age range of participants was about 18 to 95 years, with residence in under 30 US areas. In assigning cohorts, the study relied on participant-reported clinical history. This sample was included in a study of blood T cell repertoires in COVID-19. Study background: Spain, Italy and the United States supplied samples that represented acute and convalescent COVID-19.

What was sequenced was PBMCs or T cells enriched from blood (not recorded which). The gene calls are TRBV19 and TRBJ2-1; TRBD1 matches at 8 bases. The receptor was derived from a woman aged 55 to 70 in a cohort exposed to, infected with or recovered from COVID-19 (not recorded which). The CDR3 DNA is TGTGCCAGTAGTGCCGTGACAGGGGCGCCGTACAATGAGCAGTTCTTC. Encoded protein: CASSAVTGAPYNEQFF.